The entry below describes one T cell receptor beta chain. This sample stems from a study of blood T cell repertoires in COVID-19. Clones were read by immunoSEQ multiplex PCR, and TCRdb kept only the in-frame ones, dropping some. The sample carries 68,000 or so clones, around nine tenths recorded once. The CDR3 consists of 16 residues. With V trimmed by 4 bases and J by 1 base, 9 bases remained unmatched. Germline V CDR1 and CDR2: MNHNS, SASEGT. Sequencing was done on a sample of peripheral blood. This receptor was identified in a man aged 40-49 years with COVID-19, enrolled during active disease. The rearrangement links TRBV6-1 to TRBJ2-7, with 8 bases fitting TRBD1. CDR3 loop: CASSVRPGQESYEQYF. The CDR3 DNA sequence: TGTGCCAGCAGTGTAAGACCGGGACAGGAGTCCTACGAGCAGTACTTC.